This T cell receptor (beta chain) was identified in a study of T cells in Graves' hyperthyroidism and ophthalmopathy. Overall study context: Peripheral blood was secured at the point of initial diagnosis, before any treatment.

This clonotype occurred many times. Any patient presenting with uncontrolled infection, other autoimmune disease, pregnancy or lactation was left out. V gave up 0 bases and J gave up 3 bases, with 23 bases separating them. The CDR3 covers 18 residues. Germline-derived CDR1 and CDR2 are DFQATT and SNEGSKA (reference sequence). RNA transcripts gave rise to amplified TCR beta CDR3 regions. In the first-round RT-PCR of the TCR CDR3, the HTBI primer set was used. Each CDR3 protein gets one entry after TCRdb re-called the multiplex PCR reads with MiXCR. The table shows roughly 400,000 distinct CDR3 sequences, with roughly 13% occurring only once.

The sequenced sample was blood. V is TRBV20-1 and J is TRBJ1-1; D gene ambiguous. This TCR was recovered from a man aged 50 to 60 with Graves' ophthalmopathy. CDR3 amino acids: CSARDSGRRRMLDTEAFF. CDR3 DNA: TGCAGTGCTAGAGATTCTGGTAGGCGGCGTATGTTGGACACTGAAGCTTTCTTT.